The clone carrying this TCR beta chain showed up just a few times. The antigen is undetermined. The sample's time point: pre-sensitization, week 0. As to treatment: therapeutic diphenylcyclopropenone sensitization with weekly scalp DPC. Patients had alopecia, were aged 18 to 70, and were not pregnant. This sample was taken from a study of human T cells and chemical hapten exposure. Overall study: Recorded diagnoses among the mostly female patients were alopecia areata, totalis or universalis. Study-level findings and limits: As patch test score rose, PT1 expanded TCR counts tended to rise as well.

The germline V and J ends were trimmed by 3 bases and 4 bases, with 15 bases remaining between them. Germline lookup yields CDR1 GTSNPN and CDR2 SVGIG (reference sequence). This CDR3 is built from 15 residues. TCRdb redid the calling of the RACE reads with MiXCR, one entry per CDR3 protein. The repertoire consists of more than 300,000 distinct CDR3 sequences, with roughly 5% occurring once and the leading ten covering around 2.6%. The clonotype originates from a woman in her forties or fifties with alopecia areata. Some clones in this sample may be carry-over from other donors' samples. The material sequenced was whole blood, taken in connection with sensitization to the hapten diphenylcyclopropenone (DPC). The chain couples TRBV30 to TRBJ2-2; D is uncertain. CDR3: CAWSRAGSVTGELFF. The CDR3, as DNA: TGTGCCTGGAGCCGGGCAGGCTCGGTCACCGGGGAGCTGTTTTTT.